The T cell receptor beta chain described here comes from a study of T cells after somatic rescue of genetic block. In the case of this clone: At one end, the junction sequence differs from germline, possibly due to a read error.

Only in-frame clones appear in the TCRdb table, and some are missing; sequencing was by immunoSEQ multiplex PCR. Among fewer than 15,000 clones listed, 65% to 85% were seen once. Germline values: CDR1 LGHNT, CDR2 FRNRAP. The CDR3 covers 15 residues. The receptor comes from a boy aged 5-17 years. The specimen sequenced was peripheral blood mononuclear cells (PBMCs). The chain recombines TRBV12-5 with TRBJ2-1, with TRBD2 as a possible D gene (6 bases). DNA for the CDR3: TGTGCTAGTAGTTTGGCGGGGCCCTATAACAATGAGCAGTTCTTC. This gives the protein CASSLAGPYNNEQFF. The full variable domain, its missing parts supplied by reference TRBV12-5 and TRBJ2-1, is DARVTQTPRHKVTEMGQEVTMRCQPILGHNTVFWYRQTMMQGLELLAYFRNRAPLDDSGMPKDRFSAEMPDATLATLKIQPSEPRDSAVYFCASSLAGPYNNEQFFGPGTRLTVL.